The clone carrying this T cell receptor (beta chain) was seen ten or more times. Its cognate antigen is unknown. Expressed TCRB transcripts got sequenced, as all isolated RNA was reverse transcribed. TCRdb keeps only in-frame clones here, not all; method: immunoSEQ multiplex PCR. The repertoire holds about 150,000 clones, with under 9.5% as singletons. This entry belongs to a study of beta chain features in type 1 diabetes. CDR3 size: 15 residues. Germline V CDR1 and CDR2: MNHNY, SVGAGI (reference sequence). Losses at the gene ends were 5 bases for V and 2 bases for J; bases not matched to a gene: 9. Findings and limits, study-wide: Still unanswered here is whether HLA type influences TCRB rearrangement. Comparison showed that naive, central memory and Treg TCRB repertoires appeared more similar among patients than among healthy donors.

Isolation of CD4+ naive, central memory, regulatory and stem cell-like memory cells was achieved by sorting via CD45RO/CCR7/CD25/CD127/CD95/CD27. The chain has TRBV6-6 and TRBJ2-7; TRBD2 matches at 7 bases. This TCR was recovered from a man aged 18 to 29 in good health. Input material: central memory CD4+ T cells from blood. For the CDR3, the DNA is TGTGCCAGCAGTGTTTGGGGGGGAGTCACCTACGAGCAGTACTTC. Residues: CASSVWGGVTYEQYF.